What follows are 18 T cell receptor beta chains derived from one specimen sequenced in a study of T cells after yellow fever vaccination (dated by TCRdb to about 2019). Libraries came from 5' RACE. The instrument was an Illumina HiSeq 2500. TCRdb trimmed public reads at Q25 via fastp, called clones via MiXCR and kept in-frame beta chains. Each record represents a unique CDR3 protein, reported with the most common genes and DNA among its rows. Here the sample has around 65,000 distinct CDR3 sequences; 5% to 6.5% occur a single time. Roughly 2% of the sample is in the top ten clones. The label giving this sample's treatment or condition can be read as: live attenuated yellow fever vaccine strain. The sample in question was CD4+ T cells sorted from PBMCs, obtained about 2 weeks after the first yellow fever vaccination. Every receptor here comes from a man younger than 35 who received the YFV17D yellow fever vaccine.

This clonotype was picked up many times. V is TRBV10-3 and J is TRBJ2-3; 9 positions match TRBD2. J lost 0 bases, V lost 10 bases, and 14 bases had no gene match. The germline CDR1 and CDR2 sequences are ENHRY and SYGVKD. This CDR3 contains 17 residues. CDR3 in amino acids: CAKPGASGADSTDTQYF. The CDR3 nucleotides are TGTGCCAAGCCCGGAGCTAGCGGGGCCGATAGCACAGATACGCAGTATTTT.

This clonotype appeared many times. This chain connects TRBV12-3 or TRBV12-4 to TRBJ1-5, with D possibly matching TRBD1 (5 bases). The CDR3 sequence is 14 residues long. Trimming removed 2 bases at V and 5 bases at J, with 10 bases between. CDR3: CASSLLGGDQPQHF. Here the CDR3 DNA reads TGTGCCAGCAGTTTATTGGGGGGAGATCAGCCCCAGCATTTT.

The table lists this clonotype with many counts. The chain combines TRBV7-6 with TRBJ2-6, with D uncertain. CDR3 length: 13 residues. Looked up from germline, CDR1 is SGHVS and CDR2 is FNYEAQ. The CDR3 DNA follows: TGTGCGGTGGCCGGGTACGGGGCCAACGTCCTGACTTTC. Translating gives CAVAGYGANVLTF. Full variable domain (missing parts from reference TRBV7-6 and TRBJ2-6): GAGVSQSPRYKVTKRGQDVALRCDPISGHVSLYWYRQALGQGPEFLTYFNYEAQQDKSGLPNDRFSAERPEGSISTLTIQRTEQRDSAMYRCAVAGYGANVLTFGAGSRLTVL.

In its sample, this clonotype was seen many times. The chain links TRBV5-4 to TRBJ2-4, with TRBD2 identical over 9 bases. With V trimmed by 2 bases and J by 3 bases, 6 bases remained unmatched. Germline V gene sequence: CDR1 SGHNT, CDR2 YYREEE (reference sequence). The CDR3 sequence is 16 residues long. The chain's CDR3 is CASSLGSGGLKNIQYF. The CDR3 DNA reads TGTGCCAGCAGCTTAGGTAGCGGGGGCCTCAAAAACATTCAGTACTTC. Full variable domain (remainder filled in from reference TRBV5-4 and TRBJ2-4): ETGVTQSPTHLIKTRGQQVTLRCSSQSGHNTVSWYQQALGQGPQFIFQYYREEENGRGNFPPRFSGLQFPNYSSELNVNALELDDSALYLCASSLGSGGLKNIQYFGAGTRLSVL.

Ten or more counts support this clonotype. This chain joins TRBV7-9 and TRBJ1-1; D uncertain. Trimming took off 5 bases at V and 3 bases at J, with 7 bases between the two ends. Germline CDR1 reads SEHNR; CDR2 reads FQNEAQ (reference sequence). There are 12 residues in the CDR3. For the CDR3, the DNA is TGTGCCAGCAGCCCGACGGACACTGAAGCTTTCTTT. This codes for CASSPTDTEAFF.

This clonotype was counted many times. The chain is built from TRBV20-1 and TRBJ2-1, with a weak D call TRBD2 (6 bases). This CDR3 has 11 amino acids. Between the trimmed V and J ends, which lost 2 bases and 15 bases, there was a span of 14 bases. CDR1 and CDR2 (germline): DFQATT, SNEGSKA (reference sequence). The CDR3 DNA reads TGCAGTGCTAGACAACTAGCTGCGGTGTTCTTC. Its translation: CSARQLAAVFF.

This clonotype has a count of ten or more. CDR3 DNA: TGTGCCACCCATCTAGCGGGGGGTTGGGGGACCCAGTACTTC. It encodes CATHLAGGWGTQYF. The J gene is TRBJ2-5, the V gene TRBV6-2 or TRBV6-3; 11 bases fit TRBD2. The V segment lost 10 bases and the J segment 7 bases; nucleotides outside the gene matches: 11. The CDR3 length is 14 residues. Germline V gene sequence: CDR1 MNHEY, CDR2 SVGEGT.

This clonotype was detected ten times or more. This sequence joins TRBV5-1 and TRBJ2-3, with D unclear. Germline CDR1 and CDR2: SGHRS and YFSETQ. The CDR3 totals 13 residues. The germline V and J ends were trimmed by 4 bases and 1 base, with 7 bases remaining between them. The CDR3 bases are TGCGCCAGCAGCACCGGACGCACAGATACGCAGTATTTT. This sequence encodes CASSTGRTDTQYF.

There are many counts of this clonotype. The CDR3 reads CASRLAGSNEQFF. CDR3 bases: TGTGCCAGCAGACTAGCGGGGAGCAATGAGCAGTTCTTC. The chain employs TRBV27 and TRBJ2-1; 10 positions match TRBD2. The germline gives CDR1 MNHEY, CDR2 SMNVEV (reference sequence). The CDR3 sequence is 13 residues long. The V segment lost 6 bases and the J segment 6 bases; nucleotides outside the gene matches: 2.

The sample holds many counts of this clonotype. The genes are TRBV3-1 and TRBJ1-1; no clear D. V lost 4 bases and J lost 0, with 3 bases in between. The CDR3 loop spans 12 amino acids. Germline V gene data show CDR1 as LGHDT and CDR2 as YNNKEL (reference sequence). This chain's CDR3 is CASSLLNTEAFF. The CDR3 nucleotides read TGTGCCAGCAGCCTGCTGAACACTGAAGCTTTCTTT.

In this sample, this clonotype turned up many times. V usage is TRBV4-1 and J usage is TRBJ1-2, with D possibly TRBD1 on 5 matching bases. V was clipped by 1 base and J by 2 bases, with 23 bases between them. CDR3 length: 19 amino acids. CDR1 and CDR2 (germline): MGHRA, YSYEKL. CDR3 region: CASSQVRSRRGRGNYGYTF. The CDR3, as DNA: TGCGCCAGCAGCCAAGTACGTTCTAGGAGGGGAAGAGGGAACTATGGCTACACCTTC.

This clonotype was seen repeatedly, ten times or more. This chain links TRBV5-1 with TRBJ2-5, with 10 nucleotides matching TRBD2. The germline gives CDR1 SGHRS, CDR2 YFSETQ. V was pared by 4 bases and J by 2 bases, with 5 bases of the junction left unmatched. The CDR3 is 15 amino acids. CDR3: CASSASGGKQETQYF. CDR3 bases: TGCGCCAGCAGCGCTAGCGGGGGAAAACAAGAGACCCAGTACTTC.

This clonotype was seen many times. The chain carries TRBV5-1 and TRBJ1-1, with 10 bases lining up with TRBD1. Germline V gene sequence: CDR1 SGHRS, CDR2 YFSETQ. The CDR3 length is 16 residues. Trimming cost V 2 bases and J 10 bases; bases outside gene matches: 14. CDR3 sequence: CASSFIMSDRTGGAFF. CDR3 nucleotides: TGCGCCAGCAGCTTTATTATGTCGGACAGGACAGGGGGAGCTTTCTTT. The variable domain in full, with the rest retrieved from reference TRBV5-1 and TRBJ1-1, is KAGVTQTPRYLIKTRGQQVTLSCSPISGHRSVSWYQQTPGQGLQFLFEYFSETQRNKGNFPGRFSGRQFSNSRSEMNVSTLELGDSALYLCASSFIMSDRTGGAFFGQGTRLTVV.

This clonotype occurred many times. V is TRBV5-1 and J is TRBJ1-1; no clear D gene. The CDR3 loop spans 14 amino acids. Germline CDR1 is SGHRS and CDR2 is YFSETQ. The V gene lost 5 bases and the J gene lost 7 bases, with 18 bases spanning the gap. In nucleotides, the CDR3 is TGCGCCAGCAGTTCCTTGACGGTAGGAAATGAAGCTTTCTTT. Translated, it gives CASSSLTVGNEAFF.

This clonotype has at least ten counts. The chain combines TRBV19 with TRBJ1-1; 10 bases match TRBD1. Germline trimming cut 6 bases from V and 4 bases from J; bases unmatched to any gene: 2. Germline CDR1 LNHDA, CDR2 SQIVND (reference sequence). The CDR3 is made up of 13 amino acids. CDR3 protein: CASRGQGSTEAFF. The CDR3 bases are TGTGCCAGTAGGGGACAGGGGAGCACTGAAGCTTTCTTT.

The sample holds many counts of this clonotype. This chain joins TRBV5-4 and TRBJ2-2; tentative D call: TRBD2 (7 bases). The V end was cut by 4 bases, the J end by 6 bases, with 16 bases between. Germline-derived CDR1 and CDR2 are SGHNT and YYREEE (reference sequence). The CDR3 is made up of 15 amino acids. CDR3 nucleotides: TGTGCCAGCAGCGGGGGGGCGCTAGCTGCCGGGGAGCTGTTTTTT. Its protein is CASSGGALAAGELFF.

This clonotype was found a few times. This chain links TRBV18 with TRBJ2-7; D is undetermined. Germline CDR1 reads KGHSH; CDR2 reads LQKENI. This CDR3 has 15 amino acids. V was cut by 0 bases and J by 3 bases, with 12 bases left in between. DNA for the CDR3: TGTGCCAGCTCACCACCGGGGTCGAGCCGCTACGAGCAGTACTTC. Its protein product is CASSPPGSSRYEQYF.

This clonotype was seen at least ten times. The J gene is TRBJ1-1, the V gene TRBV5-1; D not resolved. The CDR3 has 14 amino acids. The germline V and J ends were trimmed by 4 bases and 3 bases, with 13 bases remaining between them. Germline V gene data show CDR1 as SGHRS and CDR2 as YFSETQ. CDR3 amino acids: CASSTTVSDTEAFF. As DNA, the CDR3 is TGCGCCAGCAGCACCACCGTCTCGGACACTGAAGCTTTCTTT.